The sequence of this T cell receptor (beta chain) was determined in a study of Graves' ophthalmopathy and Graves' hyperthyroidism (dated by TCRdb to the late 2010s). Regarding the complete study: Peripheral blood was collected at initial diagnosis, before any treatment. TCR beta repertoire signatures were used to distinguish Graves' ophthalmopathy from Graves' hyperthyroidism and to predict progression to ophthalmopathy. In total, around 140 blood samples were TCR-sequenced: fewer than 50 ophthalmopathy, 75 hyperthyroidism and some 17 hyperthyroidism-to-ophthalmopathy patients. To explore V-J signatures that separate ophthalmopathy from hyperthyroidism, a discovery set of about 98 patients was enrolled, consisting of about 41 with ophthalmopathy and about 60 with stable hyperthyroidism. The independent validation cohort included some 19 hyperthyroidism patients plus 17 patients who later progressed from hyperthyroidism to ophthalmopathy. In about six hyperthyroidism patients, T-cell repertoires of thyroid tissue and blood were compared. Once sampling was done, hyperthyroidism patients were given methimazole at a starting dose of 30 mg daily, while ophthalmopathy patients were given high-dose intravenous methylprednisolone. The 100 or so discovery patients were randomly split 7:3 into training and test sets.

This clonotype came up many times. The antigen it recognizes is unknown. One base away there is no much larger clone; base qualities are not given. Ophthalmopathy patients were characterized by moderately to severely active disease, a Clinical Activity Score of at least 3, a NOSPECS grade of at least 4, and a disease duration under 3 months. Anyone with other autoimmune diseases, uncontrolled infections, pregnancy or lactation was excluded from the study. Clinical symptoms, serum thyroxine, TRAb, thyroid ultrasound and orbital computed tomography were used for diagnosis. Ficoll-Paque density gradient centrifugation was used to isolate PBMCs from approximately 10 ml of fresh peripheral blood. Total RNA was extracted with Trizol reagent and quality-checked on an Agilent 2100 Bioanalyzer. For repertoire sequencing, TCR beta CDR3 regions were amplified from RNA transcripts. HTBI primers and the Qiagen OneStep RT-PCR kit were used in a first-round RT-PCR, which was followed by a second-round multiplex PCR, size selection and purification. Libraries were sequenced paired-end with 100 bp reads on an Illumina HiSeq2000. From the authors' description of their analysis: SOAPnuke was used for read processing, and reads with adapters, uncalled bases, a mean Phred below 15, or no exact constant-primer or identifier match were discarded. High-quality paired reads were merged with COPE v1.2.5. Unique nucleotide sequences were defined as clonotypes and aligned to IMGT TRB V, D and J references using MiTCR v1.1. Analysis was restricted to V-J combinations with a frequency above 0.0001, which covered over 98% of repertoires. For each V-J combination, a TCR clonal expansion and chaos score was defined as F50 clonal expansion divided by the chaos observed in the TCRdist matrix. Welch's t-statistics and random forest were used to reduce features to about 14 V-J combinations, which were fed into a naive Bayes classifier. The Morisita-Horn index was used to measure how similar the thyroid and blood repertoires were. Through fastp at Q25 and MiXCR, TCRdb rebuilt clones from the public reads, retaining in-frame beta chains. Each record represents a unique CDR3 protein, reported with the most common genes and DNA among its rows. The V and J calls here are based on TCRdb, not the publication. The sample contains under 250,000 distinct CDR3 sequences, about 32% of them found a single time. In total, the top ten clones hold around 10% of the sample.

On the study overall, not on this receptor specifically: Among expanded thyroid clonotypes with frequency above 0.001, most also showed up in blood, which suggests that blood repertoires may reflect the thyroid immune response. In validation, the model predicted ophthalmopathy progression with less than 71% sensitivity and approximately 72% specificity; some twelve predicted patients were CT-confirmed with GO in a median of 6.5 months. In cross-validation, the 13-signature model distinguished ophthalmopathy from stable hyperthyroidism with approximately 88% sensitivity and just under 84% specificity, and in the test set the corresponding values were approximately 80% and 68%. Sample size was not statistically predetermined, and group allocation was not concealed from the investigators.

CDR3 length: 11 amino acids, cysteine to phenylalanine. The sequence is cut down to CDR3 DNA, 33 bases in frame from base 1. V lost 6 bases and J lost 8 bases, and the count of bases not matched to a germline gene is 3. The rearrangement joined TRBV12-3 or TRBV12-4 to TRBJ1-2; a stretch of 7 junction bases matches TRBD1. Sequencing used peripheral blood. The receptor was isolated from a man between 45 and 60 years old with Graves' ophthalmopathy. Donor details come from another sample of the same person, matched by shared clones. The DNA sequence is as follows: TGTGCCAGCAGGACAGGGAGAGGCTACACCTTC. Translation gives CASRTGRGYTF.